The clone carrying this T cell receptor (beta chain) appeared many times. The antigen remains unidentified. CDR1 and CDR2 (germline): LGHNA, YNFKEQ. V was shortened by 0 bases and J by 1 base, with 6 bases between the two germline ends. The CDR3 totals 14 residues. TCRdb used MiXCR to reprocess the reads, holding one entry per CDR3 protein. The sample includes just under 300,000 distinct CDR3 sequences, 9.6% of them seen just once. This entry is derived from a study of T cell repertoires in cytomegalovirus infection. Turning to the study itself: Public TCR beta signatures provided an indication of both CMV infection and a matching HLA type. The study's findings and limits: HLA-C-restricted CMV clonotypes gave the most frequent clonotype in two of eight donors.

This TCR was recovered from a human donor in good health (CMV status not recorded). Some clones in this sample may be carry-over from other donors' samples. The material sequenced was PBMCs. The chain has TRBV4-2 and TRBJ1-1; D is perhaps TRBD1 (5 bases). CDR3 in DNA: TGTGCCAGCAGCCAAGATCAGGGGAACACTGAAGCTTTCTTT. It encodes CASSQDQGNTEAFF.